The clone carrying this TCR beta chain is labeled as medium-sized. Antigen specificity is unknown. The V and J ends lost 2 bases and 3 bases, in that order; junction bases with no gene match: 1. Per germline, CDR1 SGHDT and CDR2 YYEEEE. The CDR3 length is 13 residues. This sample was taken from a study of CD8 T cell repertoires and HIV-1 epitope variants. Study background: Each of Twenty-five Gag and Nef epitope peptides stimulated a separate culture. Tested: three Gag epitope families, Nef HW9 and YT9. Controls were a CMV, EBV and flu peptide pool, Ebola AY9 negative control, and no-peptide well.

Measured with immunoSEQ multiplex PCR; TCRdb has only the in-frame clones, and not every one. The table shows about 6,100 clones, with around 64% occurring only once. The receptor comes from a male donor with HIV. Sequencing used cultured CD8+ T cells derived from PBMCs. This chain joins TRBV5-6 and TRBJ2-7; TRBD1 aligns across 8 bases. CDR3 residues: CASSLQGDYEQYF. The CDR3 region has the DNA TGTGCCAGCAGCTTACAGGGGGACTACGAGCAGTACTTC.